These T cell receptor beta chains were read from a single sample in a study of blood T cell repertoires in COVID-19. Repertoires were generated with immunoSEQ multiplex PCR, while TCRdb's copy carries only in-frame clones and drops some. The sample records a few hundred thousand clones, around four fifths being singletons. Sequencing was performed on peripheral blood. These receptors came from a woman aged 50 to 60 with active or convalescent COVID-19. Each CDR3 is given with its conserved first and last residue. The D gene is left open where the match is weak. The size of a clone is reported for some rows only, either as once, few or many, or as a class for expanded clones.

clone_size	v_call	j_call	d_call	cdr3_nt	cdr3_aa
-	TRBV19	TRBJ2-3	TRBD2	TGTGCCAGTAGTTCCGAATCCACTAGCGGGAGCACAGATACGCAGTATTTT	CASSSESTSGSTDTQYF
once	TRBV7-3	TRBJ1-1	-	TGTGCCAGCAGCTCCAGGGAGAACACTGAAGCTTTCTTT	CASSSRENTEAFF
-	TRBV7-9	TRBJ1-2	-	TGTGCCGGCACCAGTCAATATGGCTACACCTTC	CAGTSQYGYTF
-	TRBV11-2	TRBJ1-1	-	TGTGCCAGCACCACACTGGGGGCCTCAGCGAACACTGAAGCTTTCTTT	CASTTLGASANTEAFF
few	TRBV7-7	TRBJ1-1	-	TGTGCCAGCAGCTTAGTGGCAGGTGCTGAAGCTTTCTTT	CASSLVAGAEAFF
few	TRBV5-4	TRBJ2-1	TRBD2	TGTGCCAGCAGCTCCCGGGGTAGCGGGAGTGGATACAATGAGCAGTTCTTC	CASSSRGSGSGYNEQFF
-	TRBV5-1	TRBJ1-4	TRBD1	TGCGCCAGCAGCGTCACGGGACAGGGCTTAAATGAAAAACTGTTTTTT	CASSVTGQGLNEKLFF
-	TRBV9	TRBJ2-3	-	TGTGCCAGCAGCGTAGCGGGTAGCACAGATACGCAGTATTTT	CASSVAGSTDTQYF
-	TRBV5-1	TRBJ2-2	-	TGCGCCAGCAGCTTGTCCGCGAACACCGGGGAGCTGTTTTTT	CASSLSANTGELFF
-	TRBV7-9	TRBJ1-2	TRBD1	TGTGCCAGCAGCCTCGGACAGGGTTATGGCTACACCTTC	CASSLGQGYGYTF
-	TRBV5-4	TRBJ1-6	TRBD1	TGTGCCAGCAAACAACAGGGGGGGGTTTGGTCACCCCTCCACTTT	CASKQQGGVWSPLHF
-	TRBV2	TRBJ1-1	-	TGTGCCAGCAGTGAAGGACTGAGACGGCACACTGAAGCTTTCTTT	CASSEGLRRHTEAFF